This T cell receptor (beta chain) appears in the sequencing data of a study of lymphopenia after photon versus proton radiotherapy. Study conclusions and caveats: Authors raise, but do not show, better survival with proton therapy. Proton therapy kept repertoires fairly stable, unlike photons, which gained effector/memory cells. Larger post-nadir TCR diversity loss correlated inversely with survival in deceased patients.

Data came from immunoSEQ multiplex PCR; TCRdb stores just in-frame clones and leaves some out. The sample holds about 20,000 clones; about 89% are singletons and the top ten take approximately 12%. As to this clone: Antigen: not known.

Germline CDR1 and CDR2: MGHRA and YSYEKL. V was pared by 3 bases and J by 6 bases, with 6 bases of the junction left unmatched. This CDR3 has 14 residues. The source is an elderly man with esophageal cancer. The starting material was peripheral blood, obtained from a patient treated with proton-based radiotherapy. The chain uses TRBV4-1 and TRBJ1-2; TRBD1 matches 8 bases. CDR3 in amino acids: CASSHPDRDHGYTF. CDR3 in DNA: TGCGCCAGCAGCCATCCGGACAGGGACCATGGCTACACCTTC.